This TCR beta chain came from a study of blood T cell repertoires in COVID-19. On the study more broadly: Italy, Spain and the United States were the sources of the convalescent and acute COVID-19 samples.

Produced via immunoSEQ multiplex PCR; TCRdb's table is partial and in-frame only. The sample lists 130,000 to 150,000 clones, 81% seen once, with more than 8% in the top ten. The CDR3 extends over 16 amino acids. Germline V gene data show CDR1 as MGHRA and CDR2 as YSYEKL. V lost 4 bases and J 0 bases, leaving 15 bases between the germline ends. This TCR was sampled from a human donor in a cohort sampled during active COVID-19. The chain uses TRBV4-1 and TRBJ1-1; D gene ambiguous. The sequenced sample consisted of peripheral blood. The CDR3 coding sequence is TGCGCCAGCAGCCGATATACCAGAAACATGAACACTGAAGCTTTCTTT. It encodes CASSRYTRNMNTEAFF.